This T cell receptor (beta chain) was obtained from a study of identical twins. Using its own MiXCR run on the 5' RACE reads, TCRdb lists one record per CDR3 protein. The sample records 1,800,000 or so distinct CDR3 sequences, around a third being singletons. This CDR3 is built from 12 residues. The V end was cut by 8 bases, the J end by 4 bases, with 8 bases between. Per the germline V gene, CDR1 is KGHDR and CDR2 is SFDVKD. This rearrangement joins TRBV24-1 to TRBJ1-5, with D unclear. Sequenced input: cord blood. This TCR was sampled from a newborn girl in good health. The CDR3 DNA reads TGTGCCACCAATGGGTGGAATCAGCCCCAGCATTTT. It translates to CATNGWNQPQHF.